This TCR beta chain was recorded in a study of siplizumab effects on memory and regulatory T cells (dated by TCRdb to between 2018 and 2020). Background for the entire study: The study looked at the effect of siplizumab, an anti-CD2 antibody, on alloreactive T-cell subsets in allogeneic mixed lymphocyte reactions made from human PBMCs.

CDR1 and CDR2, per the germline V gene, are MGHRA and YSYEKL. From its cysteine to its phenylalanine, the CDR3 spans 15 amino acids. Of the read, only the CDR3 DNA is kept; its 45 bases are in frame from base 1. V loses 0 bases, J loses 7 bases, and the germline ends lie 15 bases apart. The library relied on the immunoSEQ multiplex PCR assay. Around 100,000 TCR templates per sample were assayed by the deep sequencing platform. Genomic DNA extracted from sorted T cells was used for TCRbeta CDR3 sequencing. On the study's bioinformatics: The R programming language was used for clonal analysis of TCRbeta CDR3 data. Unstimulated samples were compared with post-reaction CFSE-low samples to define alloreactive CD4+ and CD8+ clones. By matching sequences to the repertoires of sorted unstimulated Treg and non-Treg cells, each alloreactive CD4+ clone was assigned a regulatory or non-regulatory origin. What TCRdb holds here is the immuneACCESS table cut down to in-frame rearrangements. Part of the clones is not present; checked against another copy, under half of the missing clones reflect an unresolved V gene, and the others are unexplained. That table is the source of V, J and clone size, and D and trimming were worked out from the DNA. The sample table lists about 91,000 clones, around 97% of them with a count of one. Of the sample, under 0.04% is held by the ten largest clones.

Points on this clone: The clone's antigen remains unknown. No per-base quality is available; no much larger clone lies one base away.

Paper-wide results and their limitations: Siplizumab significantly lowered the cumulative frequency of alloreactive sequences that could be traced to unstimulated CD4+ memory T cells. Sequences below about 10^-5 frequency were poorly captured, so only a minor fraction of alloreactive clones could be mapped to unstimulated subsets. Compared with memory T cells, unstimulated naive T cells appeared more diverse, and naive cells seemed to make a substantial contribution to the alloresponse. Whether proliferating Tregs from siplizumab cultures were suppressive was not functionally confirmed. In reactions with siplizumab, an average of approximately 69% of mappable alloreactive CD4+ clones were Treg-derived, compared with about 27% in control reactions. For roughly 75-95% of proliferating CD4+ or CD8+ clones, no naive or memory phenotype could be assigned.

Unstimulated CD4+ memory cells were also sequenced in three donor pairs, together with CD4+ naive, CD8+ TEMRA, CD8+ naive and CD8+ effector memory subsets. Sorted unstimulated T cells and proliferating T cells recovered from mixed lymphocyte reactions underwent TCRbeta CDR3 sequencing. Fresh whole blood from approximately 10 HLA-typed healthy donors was used to isolate PBMCs. The receptor was derived from a human donor in good health. Sequenced: naive CD4+ T cells sorted from blood. The sample's cell subset or site label, decoded: unstimulated naive T cells. The chain was built from TRBV4-1 and TRBJ1-2, with a tentative D gene TRBD1 over 5 matching bases. At the DNA level, the sequence is TGCGCCAGCAGCCAAGATAGTGCAGGGTTGGGTGGCTACACCTTC. Its protein is CASSQDSAGLGGYTF.